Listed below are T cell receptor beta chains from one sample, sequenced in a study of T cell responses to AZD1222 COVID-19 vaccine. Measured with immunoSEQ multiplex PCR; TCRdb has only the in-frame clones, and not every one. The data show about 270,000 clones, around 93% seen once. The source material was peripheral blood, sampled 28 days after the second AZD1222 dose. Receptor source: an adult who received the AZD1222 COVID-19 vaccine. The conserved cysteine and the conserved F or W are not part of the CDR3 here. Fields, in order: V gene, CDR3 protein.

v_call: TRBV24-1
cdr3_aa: ATARGVYEQY

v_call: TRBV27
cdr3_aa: ASSLRGQGGGDGYT

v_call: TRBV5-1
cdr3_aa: ASSSGAAVGNTIY

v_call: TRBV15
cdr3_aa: ATSREWNTEAF

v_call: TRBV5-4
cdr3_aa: ASSTGGTAANTEAF

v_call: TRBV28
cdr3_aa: ASRDNRDAF

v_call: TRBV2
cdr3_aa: ASVGLAGMYEQY

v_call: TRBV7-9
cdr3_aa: ASSLALPVGEQF

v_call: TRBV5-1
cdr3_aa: ASSLGTGSNYGYT

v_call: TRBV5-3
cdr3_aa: ARSLVVGGAWSGDTQY

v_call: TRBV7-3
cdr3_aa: ASSQDMGETQY

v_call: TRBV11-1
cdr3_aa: ASSRQGRDSPLH

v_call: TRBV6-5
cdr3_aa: ASSYDRDTEAF

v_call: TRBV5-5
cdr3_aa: ASSGLAGSYEQY

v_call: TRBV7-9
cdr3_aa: ASSLLAGVGEQY

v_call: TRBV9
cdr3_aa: ASSTSGTDTQY

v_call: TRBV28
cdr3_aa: ASSPGLYEQY

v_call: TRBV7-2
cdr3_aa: ASSAWTGLTEAF

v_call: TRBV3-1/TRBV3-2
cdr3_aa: ASSQREKPSS

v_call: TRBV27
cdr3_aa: ASSPGGTGGYYEQY

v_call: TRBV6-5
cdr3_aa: ASSYSYTSGTYEQY

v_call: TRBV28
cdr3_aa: ASSFLGSGSTEAF

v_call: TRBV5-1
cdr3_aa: ASGGTSWGEQF

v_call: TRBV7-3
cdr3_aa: ASSLKPGGLVEQY

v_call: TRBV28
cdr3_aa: ASSSYGLAGDEQF

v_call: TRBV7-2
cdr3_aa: ASSLDPGGYYEQY

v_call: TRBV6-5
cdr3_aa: ASSYSSIEEY

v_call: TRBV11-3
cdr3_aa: ASSAGLAGVGEQF

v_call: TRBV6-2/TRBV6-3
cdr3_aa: ASSYMPPGRFWTYEQY

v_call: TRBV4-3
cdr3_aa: ASSQGGGSSYEQY

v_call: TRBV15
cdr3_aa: ATSRDQGSSYLNTEAF

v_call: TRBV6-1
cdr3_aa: ASSEAVYIVYEQY

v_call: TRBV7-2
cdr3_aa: ASSTESRNGYT

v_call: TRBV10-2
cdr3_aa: ASSGERGNEQY

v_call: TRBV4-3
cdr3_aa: ASSQDAGGDRDSESYEQY

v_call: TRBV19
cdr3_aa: ASSIGTGNYGYT

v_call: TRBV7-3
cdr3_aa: ASSLGRAGANVLT

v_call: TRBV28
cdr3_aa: ASSLGGDYGNTIY

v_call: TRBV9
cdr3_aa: ASSVQGSPLH

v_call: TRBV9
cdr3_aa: ASSVGGISTNEKLF

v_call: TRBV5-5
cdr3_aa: ASSLVLAASYNEQF

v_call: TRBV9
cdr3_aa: ASSVGGGPIDTQY

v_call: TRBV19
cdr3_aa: ASSIPGIHEQY

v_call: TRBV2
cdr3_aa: ASKRDGAAGNTIY

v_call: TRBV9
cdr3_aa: ASSVGGVVTGELF

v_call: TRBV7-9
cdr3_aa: ASRRDSNEQF

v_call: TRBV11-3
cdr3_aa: ASSLNRVGTGELF

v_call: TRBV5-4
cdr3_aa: ASSLGGQGINTNTEAF

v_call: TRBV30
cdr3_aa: AWSGTGDQPQH

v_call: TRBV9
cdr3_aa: ASSLQGYGTEAF

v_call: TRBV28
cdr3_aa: ASSQGLAGTFSYEQY

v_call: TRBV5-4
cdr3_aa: ASSLQGSSYNEQF

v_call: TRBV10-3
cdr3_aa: AISETGGDSPLH